A single sample is the source of the 3 T cell receptor beta chains below, sequenced in a study of beta chain features in type 1 diabetes (dated by TCRdb to the late 2010s). Broader findings and caveats from the paper: Type 1 diabetes patients showed a moderate but significant shortening of TCRB CDR3 length in all four CD4+ subsets.

The antigens of these receptors remain unknown. Libraries were prepared through the immunoSEQ multiplex PCR assay. All of the isolated RNA was reverse transcribed with the High Capacity cDNA Reverse Transcription Kit, so expressed TCRB transcripts were sequenced. In TCRdb, the immuneACCESS table is reduced to in-frame sequences with V and J assigned. These tables do not hold every clone; where another copy was compared, an unresolved V gene accounts for under half, and the others remain unexplained. In all, the sample holds about 99,000 clones, and 25% to 30% of those were seen once. The top ten hold 0.5% to 0.6% of the sample. The specimen sequenced was central memory CD4+ T cells from blood. The receptors here all came from a woman aged 18-29 years with type 1 diabetes.

The table lists this clone with a few counts. The V gene is TRBV14, the J gene TRBJ2-3; tentative D call: TRBD1 (5 bases). Trimming stripped 1 base from V and 0 bases from J, with 11 bases between. There are 16 residues in the CDR3. Germline CDR1 reads SGHDN; CDR2 reads FVKESK. The chain's CDR3 is CASSQGQSPSTDTQYF. The CDR3 nucleotides are TGTGCCAGCAGCCAAGGACAGTCGCCTAGCACAGATACGCAGTATTTT.

In its sample, this clone was seen a few times. This chain uses TRBV11-2 with TRBJ1-5, with 7 bases matching TRBD1. CDR3 length: 14 residues. In germline, CDR1 is SGHAT, CDR2 FQNNGV. J gave up 7 bases and V 5 bases, and 8 bases lay outside the gene matches. Here the CDR3 DNA reads TGTGCCAGCAGCACCACGACAGGGCCGCAGCCCCAGCATTTT. This translates into CASSTTTGPQPQHF. The full variable domain, rest sourced from reference TRBV11-2 and TRBJ1-5, is EAGVAQSPRYKIIEKRQSVAFWCNPISGHATLYWYQQILGQGPKLLIQFQNNGVVDDSQLPKDRFSAERLKGVDSTLKIQPAKLEDSAVYLCASSTTTGPQPQHFGDGTRLSIL.

This clone was observed a few times. The V gene is TRBV7-2, the J gene TRBJ2-5, with TRBD2 identical over 16 bases. The germline V gene has CDR1 SGHTA and CDR2 FQGNSA. Unmatched junction bases numbered 14, after V lost 5 bases and J lost 5 bases. This CDR3 is 19 amino acids long. The CDR3 coding sequence is TGTGCCAGCAGCCCGGGGACTAGCGGGAGGGCCTTCACTAGGGAGACCCAGTACTTC. The encoded protein is CASSPGTSGRAFTRETQYF.